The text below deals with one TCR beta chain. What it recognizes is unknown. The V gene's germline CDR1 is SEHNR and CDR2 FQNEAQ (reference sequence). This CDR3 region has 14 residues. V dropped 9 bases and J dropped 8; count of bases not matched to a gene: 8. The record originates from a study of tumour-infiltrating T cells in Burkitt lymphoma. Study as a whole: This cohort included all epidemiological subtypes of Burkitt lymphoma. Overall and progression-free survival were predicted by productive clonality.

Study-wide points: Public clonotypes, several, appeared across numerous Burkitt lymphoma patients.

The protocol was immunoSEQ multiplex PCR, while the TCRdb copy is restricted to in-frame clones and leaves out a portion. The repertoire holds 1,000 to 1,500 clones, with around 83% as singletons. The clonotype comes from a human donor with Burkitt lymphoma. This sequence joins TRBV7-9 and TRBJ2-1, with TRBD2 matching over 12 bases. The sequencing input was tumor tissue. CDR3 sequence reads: CASGLAGRGDEQFF. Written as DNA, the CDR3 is TGTGCCAGTGGACTAGCGGGGAGAGGCGATGAGCAGTTCTTC.